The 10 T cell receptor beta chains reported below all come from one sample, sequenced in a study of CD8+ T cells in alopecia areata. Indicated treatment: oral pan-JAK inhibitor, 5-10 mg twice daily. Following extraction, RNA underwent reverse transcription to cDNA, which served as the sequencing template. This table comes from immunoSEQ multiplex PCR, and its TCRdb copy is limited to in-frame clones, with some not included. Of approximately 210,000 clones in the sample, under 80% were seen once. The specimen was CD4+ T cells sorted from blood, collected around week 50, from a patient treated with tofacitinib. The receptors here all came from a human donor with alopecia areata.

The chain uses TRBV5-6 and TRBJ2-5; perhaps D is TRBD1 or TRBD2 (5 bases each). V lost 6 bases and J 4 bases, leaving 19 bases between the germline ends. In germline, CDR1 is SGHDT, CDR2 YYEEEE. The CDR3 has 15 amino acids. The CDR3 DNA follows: TGTGCCAGCAACCTGAGGGGCCAGGATCTAGAGACCCAGTACTTC. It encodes CASNLRGQDLETQYF.

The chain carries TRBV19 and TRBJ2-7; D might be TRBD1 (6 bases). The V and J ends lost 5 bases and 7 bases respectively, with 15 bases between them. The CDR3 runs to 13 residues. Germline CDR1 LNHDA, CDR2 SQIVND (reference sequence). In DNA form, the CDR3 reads TGTGCCAGTAGTGGTTCACAGGGCTGGGAGCAGTACTTC. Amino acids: CASSGSQGWEQYF.

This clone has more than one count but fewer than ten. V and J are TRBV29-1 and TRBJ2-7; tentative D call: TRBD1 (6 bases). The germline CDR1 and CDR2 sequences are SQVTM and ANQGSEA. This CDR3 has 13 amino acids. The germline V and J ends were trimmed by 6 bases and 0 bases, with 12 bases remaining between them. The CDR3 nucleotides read TGCAGCGTAGGACAGTCTTCCTCCTACGAGCAGTACTTC. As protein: CSVGQSSSYEQYF.

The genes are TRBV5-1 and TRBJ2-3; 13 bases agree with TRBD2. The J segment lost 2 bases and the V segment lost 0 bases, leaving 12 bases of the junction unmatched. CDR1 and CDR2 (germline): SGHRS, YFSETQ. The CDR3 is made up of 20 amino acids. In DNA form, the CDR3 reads TGCGCCAGCAGCTTGGTCGGGACTAGCGGGGCGTTAGGAGACACAGATACGCAGTATTTT. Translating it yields CASSLVGTSGALGDTDTQYF.

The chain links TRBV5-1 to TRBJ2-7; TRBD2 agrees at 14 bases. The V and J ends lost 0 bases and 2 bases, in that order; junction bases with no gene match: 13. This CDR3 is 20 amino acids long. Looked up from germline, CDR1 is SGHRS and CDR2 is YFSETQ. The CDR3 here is CASSLGGTSGGSNFPYEQYF. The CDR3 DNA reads TGCGCCAGCAGCTTGGGAGGGACTAGCGGGGGATCCAACTTCCCCTACGAGCAGTACTTC.

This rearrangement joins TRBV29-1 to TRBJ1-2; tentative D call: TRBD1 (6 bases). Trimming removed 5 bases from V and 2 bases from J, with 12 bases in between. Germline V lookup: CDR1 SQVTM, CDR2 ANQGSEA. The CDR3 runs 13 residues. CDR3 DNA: TGCAGCGTTTTGAGGGACAAAAACTATGGCTACACCTTC. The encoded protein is CSVLRDKNYGYTF.

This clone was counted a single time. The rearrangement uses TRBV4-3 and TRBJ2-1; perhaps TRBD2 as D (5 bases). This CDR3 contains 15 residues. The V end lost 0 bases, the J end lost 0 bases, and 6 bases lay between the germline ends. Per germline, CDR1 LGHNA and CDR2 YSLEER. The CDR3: CASSQEGSSYNEQFF. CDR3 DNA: TGCGCCAGCAGCCAAGAAGGGAGCTCCTACAATGAGCAGTTCTTC.

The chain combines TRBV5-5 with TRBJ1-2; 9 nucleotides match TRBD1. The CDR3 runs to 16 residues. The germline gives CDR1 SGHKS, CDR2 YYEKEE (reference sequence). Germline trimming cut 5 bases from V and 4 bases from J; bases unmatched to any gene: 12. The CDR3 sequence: CASSGGQGEFSYGYTF. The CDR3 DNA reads TGTGCCAGCAGTGGGGGACAGGGAGAGTTCAGCTATGGCTACACCTTC.

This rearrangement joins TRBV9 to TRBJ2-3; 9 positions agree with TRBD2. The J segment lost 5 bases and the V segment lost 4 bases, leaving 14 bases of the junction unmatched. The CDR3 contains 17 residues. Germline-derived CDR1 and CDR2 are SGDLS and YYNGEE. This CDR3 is CASSFSGAGGLEDTQYF. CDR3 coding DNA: TGTGCCAGCAGCTTTAGCGGAGCGGGGGGACTAGAAGATACGCAGTATTTT.

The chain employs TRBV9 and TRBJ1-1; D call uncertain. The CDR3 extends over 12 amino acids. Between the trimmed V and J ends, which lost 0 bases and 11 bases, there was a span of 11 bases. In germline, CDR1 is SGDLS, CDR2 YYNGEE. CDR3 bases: TGTGCCAGCAGCGTAGACGGTCAGGCCGCTTTCTTT. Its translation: CASSVDGQAAFF.